This T cell receptor (beta chain) was found in a study of cytomegalovirus exposure and HLA in healthy donors. Germline V CDR1 and CDR2: GTSNPN, SVGIG (reference sequence). V trimming: 2 bases; J trimming: 0 bases; junction bases outside the gene matches: 10. The CDR3 contains 17 residues. The PCR had 60 Vbeta and 13 Jbeta primers. The table came from immunoSEQ multiplex PCR; TCRdb's copy has only in-frame clones and leaves some out. The data hold about 95,000 clones, with 65% to 90% observed a single time. The chain joins TRBV30 to TRBJ1-3; 7 bases are shared with TRBD1. Sequencing was done on a sample of PBMCs. The TCR sequence derives from a woman in her 70s in good health and CMV-seropositive. This chain's CDR3 is CAWSRVGGGGSGNTIYF. In nucleotides, the CDR3 is TGTGCCTGGAGTCGGGTTGGAGGGGGCGGCTCTGGAAACACCATATATTTT.